These 13 T cell receptor beta chains originate from one sample sequenced in a study of T-cell reconstitution after alpha-beta-depleted transplantation in children. As it was prepared, the TCRbeta library received unique molecular identifiers. TCRdb re-called the PCR reads with MiXCR, one entry per CDR3 protein. Among about 270,000 distinct CDR3 sequences listed, approximately 9.8% were seen once. This sample comprised PBMCs from the stem cell graft donor, obtained from the stem cell graft. The origin of the receptors is a human donor who donated a stem cell graft to a child with SCID.

This clonotype came up a few times. J is TRBJ2-2 and V is TRBV6-1, with 8 bases aligning to TRBD1. Germline assignment: CDR1 MNHNS and CDR2 SASEGT. J gave up 4 bases and V 6 bases, and 7 bases lay outside the gene matches. The CDR3 runs to 15 residues. CDR3: CASSPLGTGTGELFF. CDR3 sequence (DNA): TGTGCCAGCAGCCCTCTCGGGACAGGCACCGGGGAGCTGTTTTTT.

The V gene is TRBV5-6, the J gene TRBJ2-5; TRBD1 aligns across 7 bases. Germline assignment: CDR1 SGHDT and CDR2 YYEEEE. The CDR3 sequence is 16 residues long. J lost 3 bases, V lost 3 bases, and 11 bases had no gene match. The CDR3 sequence is CASSWYGQVQEETQYF. The CDR3 DNA follows: TGTGCCAGCAGCTGGTATGGACAGGTACAAGAAGAGACCCAGTACTTC.

The rearrangement links TRBV5-1 to TRBJ2-5, with D hard to call. Trimming took 0 bases from V and 4 from J, leaving 10 bases between them. Germline CDR1 is SGHRS and CDR2 is YFSETQ. There are 14 residues in the CDR3. CDR3 in DNA: TGCGCCAGCAGCTTGGACGGTGTAGGAGAGACCCAGTACTTC. Its translation: CASSLDGVGETQYF.

The V call is TRBV7-6, the J call TRBJ2-1; 7 bases are shared with TRBD1. The junction had 8 bases not matched to a gene; V was cut back by 5 bases and J by 4 bases. The CDR3 has 15 residues. Per the germline V gene, CDR1 is SGHVS and CDR2 is FNYEAQ. DNA of the CDR3: TGTGCCAGCAGCCCGACAGGGTTCCCATACAATGAGCAGTTCTTC. This translates into CASSPTGFPYNEQFF. Based on the CDR3 plus reference TRBV7-6 and TRBJ2-1, the full variable domain is GAGVSQSPRYKVTKRGQDVALRCDPISGHVSLYWYRQALGQGPEFLTYFNYEAQQDKSGLPNDRFSAERPEGSISTLTIQRTEQRDSAMYRCASSPTGFPYNEQFFGPGTRLTVL.

This chain links TRBV5-1 with TRBJ2-6; D might be TRBD1 (6 bases). The length of the CDR3 is 16 residues. Trimming shortened V by 4 bases and J by 1 base, and 12 bases separated the two germline ends. Germline V gene lookup returns CDR1 SGHRS and CDR2 YFSETQ. CDR3 amino acids: CASSQGLLSGANVLTF. The CDR3 nucleotides read TGCGCCAGCAGCCAGGGGCTTTTATCTGGGGCCAACGTCCTGACTTTC.

The chain combines TRBV20-1 with TRBJ2-3, with 8 bases aligning to TRBD2. The junction had 7 bases not matched to a gene; V was cut back by 5 bases and J by 0 bases. Germline V gives CDR1 DFQATT, CDR2 SNEGSKA (reference sequence). CDR3 length: 15 amino acids. The chain's CDR3 is CSAGGGFSSTDTQYF. CDR3 DNA sequence: TGCAGTGCTGGCGGGGGGTTCTCTAGCACAGATACGCAGTATTTT.

This clonotype occurred a few times. J is TRBJ2-7 and V is TRBV27, with D unresolved. Germline loops: CDR1 MNHEY, CDR2 SMNVEV (reference sequence). The CDR3 is made up of 15 amino acids. The V gene lost 6 bases and the J gene lost 3 bases, with 18 bases spanning the gap. The CDR3 is CASSLGFDPGYEQYF. For the CDR3, the DNA is TGTGCCAGCAGCCTTGGATTCGATCCAGGCTACGAGCAGTACTTC.

This clonotype was picked up many times. This chain joins TRBV20-1 and TRBJ2-1, with D maybe TRBD1 (5 bases). CDR1 is DFQATT, CDR2 SNEGSKA, per germline (reference sequence). CDR3 length: 16 amino acids. The ends were cut back, 0 bases at V and 0 bases at J, with 12 bases in the middle. The CDR3 DNA follows: TGCAGTGCTAGAGACCAGGACACTTTCTCCTACAATGAGCAGTTCTTC. It codes for CSARDQDTFSYNEQFF.

The genes are TRBV5-1 and TRBJ2-2, with D possibly matching TRBD1 (6 bases). The CDR3 covers 15 residues. Germline CDR1 reads SGHRS; CDR2 reads YFSETQ. The V and J ends lost 4 bases and 4 bases respectively, with 14 bases between them. The DNA of the CDR3 is TGCGCCAGCAGCCCCGGACAGACTTTCACCGGGGAGCTGTTTTTT. It is translated as CASSPGQTFTGELFF.

This clonotype was seen only a few times. The rearrangement links TRBV19 to TRBJ2-1; D gene ambiguous. The germline V gene has CDR1 LNHDA and CDR2 SQIVND (reference sequence). V was pared by 5 bases and J by 5 bases, with 16 bases between. This CDR3 has 15 residues. The CDR3 DNA is TGTGCCAGTAGTCTGCTCCCTGGCTTCCACAATGAGCAGTTCTTC. Its protein is CASSLLPGFHNEQFF.

This clonotype has a handful of counts. This chain joins TRBV5-5 and TRBJ2-1; D ambiguous. Germline CDR1 reads SGHKS; CDR2 reads YYEKEE (reference sequence). The CDR3 consists of 16 residues. Trimming left V 0 bases short and J 0 bases short, with 10 bases between. In nucleotides, the CDR3 is TGTGCCAGCAGCTTGGTTCCGGCCAGCTCCTACAATGAGCAGTTCTTC. Translating it yields CASSLVPASSYNEQFF. Together with reference TRBV5-5 and TRBJ2-1, the CDR3 gives the full variable domain: DAGVTQSPTHLIKTRGQQVTLRCSPISGHKSVSWYQQVLGQGPQFIFQYYEKEERGRGNFPDRFSARQFPNYSSELNVNALLLGDSALYLCASSLVPASSYNEQFFGPGTRLTVL.

In its sample, this clonotype was seen a few times. J is TRBJ2-3 and V is TRBV7-9, with TRBD1 identical over 8 bases. V trimming: 5 bases; J trimming: 2 bases; junction bases outside the gene matches: 6. CDR1 is SEHNR and CDR2 is FQNEAQ in the germline V gene (reference sequence). The length of the CDR3 is 15 residues. In DNA, the CDR3 is TGTGCCAGCAGCCCCGGGACAGGTCCCACAGATACGCAGTATTTT. Its translation: CASSPGTGPTDTQYF.

This clonotype was detected only a few times. The chain recombines TRBV10-3 with TRBJ1-2; 11 positions match TRBD1. From germline, CDR1 is ENHRY and CDR2 SYGVKD. After removal of 7 bases from V and 4 bases from J, the junction contained 2 bases not matched to a gene. The CDR3 sequence is 13 residues long. As DNA, the CDR3 is TGTGCCATCACGGACAGGGGGCTCTATGGCTACACCTTC. Its protein is CAITDRGLYGYTF.